This TCR beta chain was sequenced during a study of shared clonotypes between healthy human individuals. Findings of the study overall: Sampling included only blood; tissue repertoires likely differ.

TCRdb keeps only in-frame clones here, not all; method: immunoSEQ multiplex PCR. The sample shows around 510,000 clones, around 78% of them seen only once. J was trimmed by 2 bases and V by 2 bases; bases with no gene match: 5. CDR1 and CDR2 (germline): GTSNPN, SVGIG (reference sequence). The CDR3 runs to 14 residues. Unsorted samples relied on some 90 million PBMCs, which served as the source of genomic DNA. Worth noting for this clone: Antigen unknown.

The clonotype originates from a woman in her thirties or forties in good health. Some clones in this sample may be carry-over from other donors' samples. Material: PBMCs. The gene calls are TRBV30 and TRBJ2-7; 8 nucleotides match TRBD1. Here the CDR3 DNA reads TGTGCCTGGAGTTGGACAGGGAACCCCTACGAGCAGTACTTC. It translates to CAWSWTGNPYEQYF. The full variable domain, with the rest looked up from reference TRBV30 and TRBJ2-7, is SQTIHQWPATLVQPVGSPLSLECTVEGTSNPNLYWYRQAAGRGLQLLFYSVGIGQISSEVPQNLSASRPQDRQFILSSKKLLLSDSGFYLCAWSWTGNPYEQYFGPGTRLTVT.